Below, one T cell receptor (beta chain) is given with its context. Authors' data handling: Counts of nucleated cells, estimated from reference gene primer amplification, were obtained. The method was immunoSEQ multiplex PCR; TCRdb's version includes in-frame clones alone and lacks a portion of them. Clone size and the V and J calls come from that table; the DNA yielded D and trimming. The data hold 150,000 to 200,000 clones, with more than 80% observed a single time. A Seattle source enrolled patients during active infection and followed them longitudinally. These data originate in a study of blood T cell repertoires in COVID-19. In the study overall: The samples span acute and convalescent COVID-19 from the United States, Italy and Spain.

This sequence was found in a woman of 80 years or more with COVID-19, enrolled during active disease. Sequenced material: peripheral blood.

The CDR3 sequence is CASSLQPAGGNEQYF. CDR3 sequence (DNA): TGTGCCAGCAGCTTACAGCCAGCGGGAGGGAACGAGCAGTACTTC. The chain has TRBV7-6 and TRBJ2-7; 10 nucleotides agree with TRBD2. The CDR3 has 15 amino acids. Germline V gene data show CDR1 as SGHVS and CDR2 as FNYEAQ. Losses at the gene ends were 2 bases for V and 5 bases for J; bases not matched to a gene: 6.